The present T cell receptor (beta chain) was sequenced within a study of blood T cell repertoires in COVID-19. Looking at the study overall: T cells, B-cell-depleted T cells, or PBMCs supplied cDNA or gDNA.

CDR3 size: 14 residues. Germline assignment: CDR1 SGHTA and CDR2 FQGNSA. The ends lost 5 bases at V and 7 bases at J; junction bases unmatched: 9. Authors' analysis steps: For nucleated cells, counts were estimated from reference gene primer amplification. This table comes from immunoSEQ multiplex PCR, and its TCRdb copy is limited to in-frame clones, with some not included. That table supplies the V and J calls and clone size; D and trimming were determined from the DNA. The data show approximately 140,000 clones, 70% to 90% seen once. This clone has a handful of counts. Participants were aged roughly 18 to 95 years, lived in over 20 US areas, and enrolled virtually. Cohort placement rested on clinical history that participants reported themselves.

The sequenced sample consisted of PBMCs or T cells enriched from blood (not recorded which). The receptor was derived from a woman in her fifties or sixties with acute COVID-19. The rearrangement links TRBV7-2 to TRBJ1-2, with TRBD1 matching over 8 bases. CDR3 loop: CASSIYDRGGGYTF. CDR3 sequence (DNA): TGTGCCAGCAGCATCTACGACAGGGGAGGTGGCTACACCTTC.